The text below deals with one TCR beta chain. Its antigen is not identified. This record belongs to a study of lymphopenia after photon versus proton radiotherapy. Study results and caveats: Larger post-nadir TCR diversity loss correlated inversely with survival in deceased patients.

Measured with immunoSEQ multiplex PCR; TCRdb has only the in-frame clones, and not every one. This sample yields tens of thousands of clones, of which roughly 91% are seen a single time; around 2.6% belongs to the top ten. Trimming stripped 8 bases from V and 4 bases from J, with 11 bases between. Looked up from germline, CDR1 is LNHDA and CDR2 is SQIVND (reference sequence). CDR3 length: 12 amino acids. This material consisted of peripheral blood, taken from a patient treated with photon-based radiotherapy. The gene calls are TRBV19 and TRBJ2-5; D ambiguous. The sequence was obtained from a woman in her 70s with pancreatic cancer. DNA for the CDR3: TGTGCCAGTGGACCTAGAGCAGAGACCCAGTACTTC. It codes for CASGPRAETQYF.